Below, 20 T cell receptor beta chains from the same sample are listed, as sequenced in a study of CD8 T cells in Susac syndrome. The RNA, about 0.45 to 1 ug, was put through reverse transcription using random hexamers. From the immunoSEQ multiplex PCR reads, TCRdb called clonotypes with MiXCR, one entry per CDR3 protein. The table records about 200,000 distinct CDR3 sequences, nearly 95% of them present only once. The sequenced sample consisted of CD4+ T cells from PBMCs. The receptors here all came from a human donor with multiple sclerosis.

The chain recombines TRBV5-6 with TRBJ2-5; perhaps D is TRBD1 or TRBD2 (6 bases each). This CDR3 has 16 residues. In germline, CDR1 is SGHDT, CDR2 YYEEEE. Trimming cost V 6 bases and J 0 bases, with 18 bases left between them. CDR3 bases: TGTGCCAGCACCGATTCAGGGGCGGGGAACCAAGAGACCCAGTACTTC. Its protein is CASTDSGAGNQETQYF.

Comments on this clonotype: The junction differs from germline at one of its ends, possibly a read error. In DNA, the CDR3 is TGTGCCACCAAAGCGGCGGCCACCGGGGAGCTGCTTTTT. Translated: CATKAAATGELLF. The V and J genes are TRBV24-1 and TRBJ2-2; D is perhaps TRBD2 (5 bases). Germline V gives CDR1 KGHDR, CDR2 SFDVKD. This CDR3 spans 13 amino acids.

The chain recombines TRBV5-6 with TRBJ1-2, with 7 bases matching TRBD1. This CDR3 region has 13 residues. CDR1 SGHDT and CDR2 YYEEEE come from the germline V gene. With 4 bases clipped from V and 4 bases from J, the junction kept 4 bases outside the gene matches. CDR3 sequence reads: CASSAQGLYGYTF. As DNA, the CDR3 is TGTGCCAGCAGCGCACAGGGGCTCTATGGCTACACCTTC.

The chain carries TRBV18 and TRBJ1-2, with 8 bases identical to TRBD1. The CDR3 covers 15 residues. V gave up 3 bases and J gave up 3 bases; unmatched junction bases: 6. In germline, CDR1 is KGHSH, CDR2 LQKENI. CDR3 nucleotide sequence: TGTGCCAGCTCACCCGGGGACAGGCCCCACTATGGCTACACCTTC. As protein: CASSPGDRPHYGYTF.

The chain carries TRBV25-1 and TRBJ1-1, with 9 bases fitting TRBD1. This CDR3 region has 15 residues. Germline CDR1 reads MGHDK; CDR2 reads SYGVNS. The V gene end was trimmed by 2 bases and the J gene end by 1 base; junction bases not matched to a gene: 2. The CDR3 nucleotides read TGTGCCAGCAGTGAACCGGGACAGGGGAACACTGAAGCTTTCTTT. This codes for CASSEPGQGNTEAFF. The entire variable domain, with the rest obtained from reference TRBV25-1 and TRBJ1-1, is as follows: EADIYQTPRYLVIGTGKKITLECSQTMGHDKMYWYQQDPGMELHLIHYSYGVNSTEKGDLSSESTVSRIRTEHFPLTLESARPSHTSQYLCASSEPGQGNTEAFFGQGTRLTVV.

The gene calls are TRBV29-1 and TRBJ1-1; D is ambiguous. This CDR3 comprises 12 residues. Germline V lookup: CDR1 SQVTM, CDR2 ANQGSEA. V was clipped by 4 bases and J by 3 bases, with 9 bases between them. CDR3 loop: CSVGFRDTEAFF. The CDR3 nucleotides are TGCAGCGTTGGGTTCCGAGACACTGAAGCTTTCTTT.

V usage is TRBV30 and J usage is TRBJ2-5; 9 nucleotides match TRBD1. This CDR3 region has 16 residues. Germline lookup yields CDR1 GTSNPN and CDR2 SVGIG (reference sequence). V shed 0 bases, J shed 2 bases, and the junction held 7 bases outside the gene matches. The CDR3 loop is CAWSVGGQGEQETQYF. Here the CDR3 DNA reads TGTGCCTGGAGTGTAGGGGGACAGGGTGAACAAGAGACCCAGTACTTC.

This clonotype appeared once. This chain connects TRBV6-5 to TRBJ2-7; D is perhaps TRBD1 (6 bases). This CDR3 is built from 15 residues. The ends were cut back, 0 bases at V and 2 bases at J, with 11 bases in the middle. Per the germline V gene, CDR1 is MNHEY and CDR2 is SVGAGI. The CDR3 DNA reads TGTGCCAGCAGTTACTCGGTTCCAGGGGCCTACGAGCAGTACTTC. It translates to CASSYSVPGAYEQYF.

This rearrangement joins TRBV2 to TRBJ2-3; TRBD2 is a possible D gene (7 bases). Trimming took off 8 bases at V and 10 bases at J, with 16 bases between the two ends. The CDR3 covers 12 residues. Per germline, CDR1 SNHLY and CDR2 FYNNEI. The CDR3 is CASHGEGDAQYF. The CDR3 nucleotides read TGTGCCAGCCATGGGGAGGGGGACGCGCAGTATTTT.

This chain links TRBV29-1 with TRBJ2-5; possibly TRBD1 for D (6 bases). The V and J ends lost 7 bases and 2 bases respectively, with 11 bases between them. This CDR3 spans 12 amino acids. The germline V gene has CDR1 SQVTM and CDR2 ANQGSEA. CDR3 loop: CSAGQIQETQYF. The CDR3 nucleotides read TGCAGCGCAGGACAGATACAAGAGACCCAGTACTTC.

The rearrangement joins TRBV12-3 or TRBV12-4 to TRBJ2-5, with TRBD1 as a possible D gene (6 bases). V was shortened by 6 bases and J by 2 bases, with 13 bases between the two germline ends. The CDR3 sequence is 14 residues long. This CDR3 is CASRIGQSQETQYF. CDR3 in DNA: TGTGCCAGCAGGATCGGACAGTCTCAAGAGACCCAGTACTTC.

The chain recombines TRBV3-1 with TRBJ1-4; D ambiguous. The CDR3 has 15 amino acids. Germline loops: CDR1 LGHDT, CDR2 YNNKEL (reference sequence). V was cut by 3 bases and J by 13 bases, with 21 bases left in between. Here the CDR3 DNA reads TGTGCCAGCAGCCAGGATCTAGGGCCTGAGAAGAGACTGTTTTTT. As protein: CASSQDLGPEKRLFF.

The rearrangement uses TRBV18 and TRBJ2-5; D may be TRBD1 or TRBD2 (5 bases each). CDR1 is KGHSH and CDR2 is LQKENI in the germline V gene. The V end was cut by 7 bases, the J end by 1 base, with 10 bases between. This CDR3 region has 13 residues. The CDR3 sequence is CASLPGRQETQYF. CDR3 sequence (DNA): TGTGCCAGCTTACCGGGGCGCCAAGAGACCCAGTACTTC.

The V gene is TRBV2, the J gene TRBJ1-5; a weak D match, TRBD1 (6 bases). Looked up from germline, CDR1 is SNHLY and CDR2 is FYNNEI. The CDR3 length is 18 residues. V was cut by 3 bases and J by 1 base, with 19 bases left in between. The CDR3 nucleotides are TGTGCCAGCAGTGATAAGTTAGGGGGAGCGGACAGCAATCAGCCCCAGCATTTT. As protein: CASSDKLGGADSNQPQHF.

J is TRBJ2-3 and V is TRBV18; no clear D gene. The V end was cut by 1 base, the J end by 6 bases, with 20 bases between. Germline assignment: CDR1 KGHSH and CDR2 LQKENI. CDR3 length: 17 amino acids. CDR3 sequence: CASSPQGPYLGKDTQYF. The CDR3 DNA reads TGTGCCAGCTCACCACAAGGACCCTATCTGGGGAAGGATACGCAGTATTTT.

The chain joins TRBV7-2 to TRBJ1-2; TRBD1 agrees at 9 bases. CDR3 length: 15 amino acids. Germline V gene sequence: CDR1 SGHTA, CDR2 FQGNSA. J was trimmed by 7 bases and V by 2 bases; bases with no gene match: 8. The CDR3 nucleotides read TGTGCCAGCAGCTTAATGCCGGGACAGGGCCTTGGCTACACCTTC. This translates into CASSLMPGQGLGYTF.

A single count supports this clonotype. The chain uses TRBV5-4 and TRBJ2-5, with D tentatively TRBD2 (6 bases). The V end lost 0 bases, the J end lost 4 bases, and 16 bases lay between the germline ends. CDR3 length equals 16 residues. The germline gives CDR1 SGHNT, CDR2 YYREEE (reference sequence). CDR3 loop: CASSLDPSTSLETQYF. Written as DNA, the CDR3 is TGTGCCAGCAGCTTGGACCCCTCGACTAGTTTAGAGACCCAGTACTTC.

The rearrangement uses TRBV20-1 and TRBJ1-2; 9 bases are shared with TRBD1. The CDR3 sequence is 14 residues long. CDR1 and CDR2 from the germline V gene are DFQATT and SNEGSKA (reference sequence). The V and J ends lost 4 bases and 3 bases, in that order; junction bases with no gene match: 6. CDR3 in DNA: TGCAGTGCTACCCAACAGGGGGCAGACTATGGCTACACCTTC. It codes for CSATQQGADYGYTF.

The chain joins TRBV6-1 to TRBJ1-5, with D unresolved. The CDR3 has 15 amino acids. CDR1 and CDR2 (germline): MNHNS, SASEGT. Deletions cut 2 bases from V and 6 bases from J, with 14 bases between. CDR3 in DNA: TGTGCCAGCAGTGAACCCCCCTTCAAAGGTCAGCCCCAGCATTTT. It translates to CASSEPPFKGQPQHF.

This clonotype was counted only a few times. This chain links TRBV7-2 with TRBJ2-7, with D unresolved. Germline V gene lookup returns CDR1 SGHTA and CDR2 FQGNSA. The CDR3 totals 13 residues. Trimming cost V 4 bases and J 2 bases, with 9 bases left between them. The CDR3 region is CASSSTPTYEQYF. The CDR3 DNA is TGTGCCAGCAGCTCGACCCCAACCTACGAGCAGTACTTC.